This entry features one TCR beta chain sequence. Germline V gene sequence: CDR1 MNHEY, CDR2 SVGAGI. The junction had 9 bases not matched to a gene; V was cut back by 5 bases and J by 6 bases. The CDR3 length is 15 residues. DNA at 200 ng, around 30,000 T cell genomes, went into sorted-subset replicate PCRs. Data came from immunoSEQ multiplex PCR; TCRdb stores just in-frame clones and leaves some out. The table shows 180,000 or so clones, with 90% to 95% occurring only once. The record originates from a study of shared clonotypes between healthy human individuals. The clonotype comes from a woman in her 30s in good health. V is TRBV6-5 and J is TRBJ2-1; 8 bases align to TRBD2. Specimen: naive CD4+ T cells sorted from blood. Subset noted: CD45RA+ positively selected. The CDR3 region has the DNA TGTGCCAGCAGTCCCGGTAGCGGGGCCTTCAATGAGCAGTTCTTC. It translates to CASSPGSGAFNEQFF.